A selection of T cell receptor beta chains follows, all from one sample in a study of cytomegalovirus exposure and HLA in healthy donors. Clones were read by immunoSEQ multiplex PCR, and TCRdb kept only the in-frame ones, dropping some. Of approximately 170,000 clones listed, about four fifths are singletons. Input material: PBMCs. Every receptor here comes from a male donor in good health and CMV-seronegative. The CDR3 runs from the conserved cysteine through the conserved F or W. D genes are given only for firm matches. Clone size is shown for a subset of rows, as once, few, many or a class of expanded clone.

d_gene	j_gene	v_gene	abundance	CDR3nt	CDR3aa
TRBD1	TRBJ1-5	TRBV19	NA	TGTGCCAGTAGTACGGGACAGGTGCTACAGCCCCAGCATTTT	CASSTGQVLQPQHF
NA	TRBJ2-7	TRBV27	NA	TGTGCCAGCAGTTTTATAGACACTTCCTACGAGCAGTACTTC	CASSFIDTSYEQYF
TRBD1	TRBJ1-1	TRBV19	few	TGTGCCAGTAGTACGGGACAGGGGAACACTGAAGCTTTCTTT	CASSTGQGNTEAFF
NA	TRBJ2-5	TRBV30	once	TGTGCCTGGAGTACTAGCAGTTTGGAGACCCAGTACTTC	CAWSTSSLETQYF
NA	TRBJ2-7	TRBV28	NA	TGTGCCAGCAGTTTCCAGGGGATGGCCTACGAGCAGTACTTC	CASSFQGMAYEQYF
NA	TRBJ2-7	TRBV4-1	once	TGCGCCAGCAGCCAGGCGCACCAGGGGCTTACCTACGAGCAGTACTTC	CASSQAHQGLTYEQYF
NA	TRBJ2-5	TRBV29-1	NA	TGCAGCGTTGAAAGCGGAGTAAGTTTAGAGACCCAGTACTTC	CSVESGVSLETQYF
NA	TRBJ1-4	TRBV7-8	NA	TGTGCCAGCAGCTTAGATAGCGCCGGGAGGCGAGAAAAACTGTTTTTT	CASSLDSAGRREKLFF
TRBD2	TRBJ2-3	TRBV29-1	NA	TGCAGCGTTCATAGGGAGGGAGGGAATACGCAGTATTTT	CSVHREGGNTQYF
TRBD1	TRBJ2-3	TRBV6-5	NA	TGTGCCAGCAGTCGGGGGGACAGGGCCGCGTATTTT	CASSRGDRAAYF
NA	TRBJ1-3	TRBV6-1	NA	TGTGCCAGCAGTGCCCCAGGGTTCTCTGGAAACACCATATATTTT	CASSAPGFSGNTIYF
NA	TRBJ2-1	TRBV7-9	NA	TGTGCCAGCAGCCCCACGGGGACTCACGACGGGCAGTTCTTC	CASSPTGTHDGQFF
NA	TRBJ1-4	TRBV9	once	TGTGCCAGCAGCTACGGGGGGGTTGGGGAAAAACTGTTTTTT	CASSYGGVGEKLFF
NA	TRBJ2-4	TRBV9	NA	TGTGCCAGCAGCCCATCCCGGGGGATTGGGGCCAAAAACATTCAGTACTTC	CASSPSRGIGAKNIQYF
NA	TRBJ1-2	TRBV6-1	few	TGTGCCAGCAATAGACCAGGTCGGAGGTATGGCTACACCTTC	CASNRPGRRYGYTF
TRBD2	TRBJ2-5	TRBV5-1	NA	TGCGCCAGCAGCTTGGCCGTTGCGGGAGGAGGAGAGACCCAGTACTTC	CASSLAVAGGGETQYF
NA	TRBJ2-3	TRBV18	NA	TGTGCCAGCCAGTCGAGGGCGGGACAGGATACGCAGTATTTT	CASQSRAGQDTQYF
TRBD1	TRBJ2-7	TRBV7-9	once	TGTGCCAGCAGCCCACAGGGGAACCACGAGCAGTACTTC	CASSPQGNHEQYF
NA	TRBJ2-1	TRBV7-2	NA	TGTGCCAGCAGCTTAGCAACACCCAATGAGCAGTTCTTC	CASSLATPNEQFF
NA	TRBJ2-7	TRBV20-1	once	TGCAGTGCTAGAACGGGCTACGAGCAGTACTTC	CSARTGYEQYF
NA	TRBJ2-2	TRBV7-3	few	TGTGCCAGCAGATTCGGCGGGGAGCTGTTTTTT	CASRFGGELFF
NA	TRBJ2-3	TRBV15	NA	TGTGCCACCAGCAGAGATCGGGCAGGGCGGGATACGCAGTATTTT	CATSRDRAGRDTQYF
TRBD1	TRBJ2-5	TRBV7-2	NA	TGTGCCAGCAGCACGAGGACAGGGGGCTATGAGACCCAGTACTTC	CASSTRTGGYETQYF
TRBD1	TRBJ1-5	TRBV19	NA	TGTGCCAGTAGCAGGGGGCAAGGTCAGCCCCAGCATTTT	CASSRGQGQPQHF
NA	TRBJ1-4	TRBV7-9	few	TGTGCCAGCAGCTTCACCCAGGGTCCAGACAGTGAAAAACTGTTTTTT	CASSFTQGPDSEKLFF
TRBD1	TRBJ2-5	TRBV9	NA	TGTGCCAGCAGCGTAGACCAGGGGGCTAGGGAGACCCAGTACTTC	CASSVDQGARETQYF
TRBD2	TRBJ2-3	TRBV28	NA	TGTGCCAGCAGTTTATGGGACTTGGCGGGGGGTCCCGATACGCAGTATTTT	CASSLWDLAGGPDTQYF
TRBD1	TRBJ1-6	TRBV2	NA	TGTGCCAGCAGTGGGACTGGACAGGGAATCTCACCCCTCCACTTT	CASSGTGQGISPLHF
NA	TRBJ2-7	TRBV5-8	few	TGTGCCAGCAGCATCCCCGGGACTGGAATCTCCTACGAGCAGTACTTC	CASSIPGTGISYEQYF
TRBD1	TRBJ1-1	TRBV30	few	TGTGCCTGGAGAAACACAGGGGGACGCACTGAAGCTTTCTTT	CAWRNTGGRTEAFF
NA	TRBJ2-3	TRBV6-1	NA	TGTGCCAGCAGTGTCTCCTGGGCTTCGTACCCGCGACTAACAGATACGCAGTATTTT	CASSVSWASYPRLTDTQYF
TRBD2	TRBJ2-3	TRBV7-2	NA	TGTGCCAGCAGCTTAGACCTAGCGGGAGTTGATACGCAGTATTTT	CASSLDLAGVDTQYF
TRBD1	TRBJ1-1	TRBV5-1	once	TGCGCCAGCAGCTTGTTACCTCAGGGGGCTGTGAACACTGAAGCTTTCTTT	CASSLLPQGAVNTEAFF
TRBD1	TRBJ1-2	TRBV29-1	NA	TGCAGCGTAGTGGACAGGGGAGGCTATGGCTACCCCTTC	CSVVDRGGYGYPF
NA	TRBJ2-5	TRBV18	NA	TGTGCCAGCTCTACGGCGGGGCTTGGGACCCAGTACTTC	CASSTAGLGTQYF
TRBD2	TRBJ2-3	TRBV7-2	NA	TGTGCCAGCTCTGGATTGTTGGGACTAGCGGGTCGCACAGATACGCAGTATTTT	CASSGLLGLAGRTDTQYF
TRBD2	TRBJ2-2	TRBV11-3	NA	TGTGCCAGCAGCTTGGGGGGGGCCGGGGAGCTGTTTTTT	CASSLGGAGELFF
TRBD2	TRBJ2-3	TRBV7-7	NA	TGTGCTAGCAGTCGTACTAGCGGTTCCACAGATACGCAGTATTTT	CASSRTSGSTDTQYF
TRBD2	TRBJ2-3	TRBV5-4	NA	TGTGCCAGCAGCTTGGGCGGGAGGACCACAGATACGCAGTATTTT	CASSLGGRTTDTQYF
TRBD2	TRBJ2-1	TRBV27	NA	TGTGCCAGCAGTTGGGCTAGCGGTTACAATGAGCAGTTCTTC	CASSWASGYNEQFF
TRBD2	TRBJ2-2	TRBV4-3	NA	TGCGCCAGCAGCCAAATACTAGCGGGAGGGCTCACCGGGGAGCTGTTTTTT	CASSQILAGGLTGELFF
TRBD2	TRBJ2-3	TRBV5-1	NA	TGCGCCAGCAGGGCTGGGACTAGACGTAGCACAGATACGCAGTATTTT	CASRAGTRRSTDTQYF
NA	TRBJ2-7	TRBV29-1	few	TGCAGCGCCGGTGACAGTGCCTACGAGCAGTACTTC	CSAGDSAYEQYF
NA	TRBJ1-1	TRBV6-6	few	TGTGCCAGCAGACTAGGACAGTTGAACACTGAAGCTTTCTTT	CASRLGQLNTEAFF
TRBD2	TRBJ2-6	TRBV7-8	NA	TGTGCCAGCAGCTCCCTTATAGCGGGAGGGCCATCGTCGGCCAACGTCCTGACTTTC	CASSSLIAGGPSSANVLTF